The 20 T cell receptor beta chains in this list originate from one sample, sequenced in a study of Graves' ophthalmopathy and Graves' hyperthyroidism. Investigators amplified TCR beta CDR3 regions from RNA transcripts. The first-round RT-PCR employed HTBI primers together with the Qiagen OneStep RT-PCR kit. A multiplex PCR was then performed as the second round. In TCRdb, the multiplex PCR reads were re-called with MiXCR into one record per CDR3 protein. The sample holds 200,000 to 250,000 distinct CDR3 sequences, roughly 21% seen once. The sequenced material came from peripheral blood. The receptors come from a woman aged 50 to 60 with Graves' ophthalmopathy.

This clonotype showed up many times. The CDR3 nucleotides are TGTGCCAGCAGCTTGGGACTAGCGGCGGGAGGTTTTGAGGAGCTGTTTTTT. Its protein is CASSLGLAAGGFEELFF. V and J are TRBV7-8 and TRBJ2-2; 11 bases line up with TRBD2. V lost 3 bases, J lost 10 bases, and 13 bases stayed unmatched. The CDR3 is made up of 17 amino acids. The germline gives CDR1 SGHVS, CDR2 FQNEAQ.

DNA of the CDR3: TGTGCTAGTGGTTTGAGTGCGCAGTACACCGGGGAGCTGTTTTTT. Translation gives CASGLSAQYTGELFF. V and J are TRBV12-5 and TRBJ2-2; D uncertain. The CDR3 length is 15 residues. Germline values: CDR1 LGHNT, CDR2 FRNRAP. V lost 2 bases, J lost 3 bases, and 10 bases lay in between.

This chain links TRBV24-1 with TRBJ1-1; TRBD1 is a possible D gene (6 bases). The CDR3 has 15 amino acids. Trimming shortened V by 4 bases and J by 5 bases, and 16 bases separated the two germline ends. Germline V gene data show CDR1 as KGHDR and CDR2 as SFDVKD. CDR3: CATSDSKQGLTEAFF. In DNA, the CDR3 is TGTGCCACCAGTGACTCAAAACAGGGTTTGACTGAAGCTTTCTTT.

At least ten counts were recorded for this clonotype. The genes are TRBV3-1 and TRBJ2-7, with TRBD1 matching over 8 bases. The germline V gene encodes CDR1 LGHDT and CDR2 YNNKEL (reference sequence). The CDR3 has 14 residues. V was clipped by 4 bases and J by 6 bases; unmatched bases: 8. CDR3: CASSPGQGFREQYF. CDR3 nucleotides: TGTGCCAGCAGCCCTGGACAGGGCTTTCGCGAGCAGTACTTC.

In its sample, this clonotype was seen many times. The chain joins TRBV15 to TRBJ1-5, with D hard to call. V lost 0 bases to trimming and J lost 2 bases, with 11 bases between them. CDR3 length equals 16 residues. Per the germline V gene, CDR1 is LNHNV and CDR2 is YYDKDF (reference sequence). Written as DNA, the CDR3 is TGTGCCACCAGCAGAGATACGGCTTCGGGCAATCAGCCCCAGCATTTT. It translates to CATSRDTASGNQPQHF.

This chain uses TRBV18 with TRBJ2-5, with 9 bases matching TRBD2. V dropped 4 bases and J dropped 2; count of bases not matched to a gene: 5. The germline CDR1 and CDR2 sequences are KGHSH and LQKENI. This CDR3 is 15 amino acids long. CDR3 protein: CASSHTSGLQETQYF. CDR3 sequence (DNA): TGTGCCAGCTCACATACTAGCGGGCTGCAAGAGACCCAGTACTTC.

This sequence joins TRBV27 and TRBJ2-7; 9 bases map to TRBD2. There are 15 residues in the CDR3. Looked up from germline, CDR1 is MNHEY and CDR2 is SMNVEV (reference sequence). V shed 1 base, J shed 8 bases, and the junction held 9 bases outside the gene matches. The DNA for the CDR3 is TGTGCCAGCAGTTTATATAATAGCGGGAGAGGCAAGCAGTACTTC. Translated: CASSLYNSGRGKQYF.

The chain employs TRBV5-1 and TRBJ2-7; 9 bases agree with TRBD1. This CDR3 is built from 15 residues. The V and J ends lost 3 bases and 4 bases, in that order; junction bases with no gene match: 8. The germline gives CDR1 SGHRS, CDR2 YFSETQ. The CDR3 sequence is CASSSGQGFVYEQYF. As DNA, the CDR3 is TGCGCCAGCAGCTCGGGACAGGGATTCGTGTACGAGCAGTACTTC.

This sequence joins TRBV19 and TRBJ1-5; maybe TRBD1 (5 bases). The CDR3 is 16 residues long. CDR1 and CDR2 (germline): LNHDA, SQIVND (reference sequence). The V gene lost 7 bases and the J gene lost 2 bases, with 18 bases spanning the gap. The DNA for the CDR3 is TGTGCCAGTACCGCAATCCAGGGCGCGGGCAATCAGCCCCAGCATTTT. It encodes CASTAIQGAGNQPQHF.

This clonotype was observed many times. The V gene is TRBV5-1, the J gene TRBJ2-4, with unresolved D. The CDR3 has 16 amino acids. V lost 0 bases and J lost 1, with 11 bases in between. Germline V lookup: CDR1 SGHRS, CDR2 YFSETQ. The CDR3 DNA reads TGCGCCAGCAGCTTGGGACATTCGGAGGCCAAAAACATTCAGTACTTC. Amino acid sequence: CASSLGHSEAKNIQYF.

This clonotype showed up many times. This chain links TRBV5-1 with TRBJ1-5; 7 bases agree with TRBD1. From germline, CDR1 is SGHRS and CDR2 YFSETQ. The CDR3 extends over 18 amino acids. The trim removed 0 bases at V and 0 bases at J, leaving 9 bases unmatched. CDR3 amino acids: CASSLAGGTANSNQPQHF. In DNA form, the CDR3 reads TGCGCCAGCAGCTTGGCCGGGGGGACAGCTAATAGCAATCAGCCCCAGCATTTT.

This clonotype was seen a handful of times. V is TRBV12-3 or TRBV12-4 and J is TRBJ1-5; no definite D call. The CDR3 covers 12 residues. With 2 bases removed from V and 11 bases from J, the gap between germline ends came to 10 bases. The CDR3 reads CASSLNRETQHF. CDR3 coding DNA: TGTGCCAGCAGTTTAAACCGGGAAACCCAGCATTTT.

In this sample, this clonotype turned up many times. The chain uses TRBV12-3 or TRBV12-4 and TRBJ2-5; perhaps TRBD2 as D (6 bases). The CDR3 sequence is 13 residues long. V lost 3 bases and J 7 bases, leaving 12 bases between the germline ends. The CDR3 bases are TGTGCCAGCAGTTTTAGCTCCGGGGGGACCCAGTACTTC. Protein: CASSFSSGGTQYF.

Worth noting for this clonotype: One end of the junction fails to match germline, which may point to a read error. The chain employs TRBV12-3 or TRBV12-4 and TRBJ1-1; D is unclear. This CDR3 is 17 amino acids long. The CDR3 loop is CASSSSPRPGGGTEAYF. CDR3 in DNA: TGTGCCAGCAGTTCCAGTCCGAGACCGGGCGGTGGAACTGAAGCTTACTTT.

This clonotype was seen ten or more times. This CDR3 reads CASSSVAGWGETQYF. The CDR3 DNA follows: TGTGCCAGCAGCTCCGTGGCGGGGTGGGGAGAGACCCAGTACTTC. V usage is TRBV11-2 and J usage is TRBJ2-5; possibly TRBD2 for D (6 bases). In germline, CDR1 is SGHAT, CDR2 FQNNGV. This CDR3 has 15 residues. The V end lost 4 bases, the J end lost 4 bases, and 16 bases lay between the germline ends.

CDR3 region: CASSVRQGLNSIQPQHF. In DNA, the CDR3 is TGTGCCAGTAGTGTACGACAGGGCTTGAACTCTATTCAGCCCCAGCATTTT. The chain recombines TRBV19 with TRBJ1-5; 7 bases map to TRBD1. V trimming: 5 bases; J trimming: 6 bases; junction bases outside the gene matches: 16. The CDR3 has 17 residues. Germline V lookup: CDR1 LNHDA, CDR2 SQIVND (reference sequence).

This clonotype was counted at least ten times. The chain has TRBV6-1 and TRBJ1-5; possibly TRBD1 for D (6 bases). The CDR3 consists of 14 residues. Germline V gene sequence: CDR1 MNHNS, CDR2 SASEGT. V shed 6 bases and J shed 4 bases, with 13 bases lying between them. The CDR3 DNA reads as TGTGCCAGCAGCCCAACAGGGTTTAATCAGCCCCAGCATTTT. Translation: CASSPTGFNQPQHF.

V gene TRBV30 combines with J gene TRBJ1-5, with D possibly matching TRBD1 (6 bases). Trimming removed 4 bases from V and 2 bases from J, with 6 bases in between. The CDR3 runs 12 residues. CDR1 is GTSNPN, CDR2 SVGIG, per germline (reference sequence). CDR3 amino acids: CAWNRGNQPQHF. The CDR3 nucleotides are TGTGCCTGGAACAGGGGCAATCAGCCCCAGCATTTT.

This clonotype was counted at least ten times. The chain recombines TRBV2 with TRBJ1-5; D unclear. The germline V and J ends were trimmed by 3 bases and 5 bases, with 8 bases remaining between them. Germline CDR1 reads SNHLY; CDR2 reads FYNNEI. This CDR3 comprises 13 residues. The CDR3 spells CASSEIPDQPQHF. The CDR3 bases are TGTGCCAGCAGTGAGATTCCCGATCAGCCCCAGCATTTT.

V and J are TRBV12-3 or TRBV12-4 and TRBJ1-5; D is ambiguous. Trimming left V 10 bases short and J 4 bases short, with 11 bases between. The CDR3 runs to 12 residues. The CDR3 nucleotides are TGTGCCACCGGCCTGATAAATCAGCCCCAGCATTTT. It codes for CATGLINQPQHF.